Each of the 21 T cell receptor beta chains below was sequenced from the same sample in a study of cytomegalovirus exposure and HLA in healthy donors. Primers included in the PCR were 60 Vbeta and 13 Jbeta primers. Assay used: immunoSEQ multiplex PCR; TCRdb lists only in-frame clones, some missing. The table has 100,000 to 150,000 clones, roughly 85% seen once. Sample: PBMCs. The receptors were gathered from a man in his late teens or twenties in good health and CMV-seropositive.

This clone was observed once. V gene TRBV2 combines with J gene TRBJ1-1; no reliable D call. The CDR3 loop spans 16 amino acids. Germline V gene lookup returns CDR1 SNHLY and CDR2 FYNNEI. V lost 0 bases to trimming and J lost 1 base, with 12 bases between them. In DNA, the CDR3 is TGTGCCAGCAGTGAAGCCCTGATCGACTGGAACACTGAAGCTTTCTTT. Translating it yields CASSEALIDWNTEAFF. Full variable domain (remainder filled in from reference TRBV2 and TRBJ1-1): EPEVTQTPSHQVTQMGQEVILRCVPISNHLYFYWYRQILGQKVEFLVSFYNNEISEKSEIFDDQFSVERPDGSNFTLKIRSTKLEDSAMYFCASSEALIDWNTEAFFGQGTRLTVV.

V is TRBV5-6 and J is TRBJ1-2, with TRBD1 matching over 9 bases. Unmatched junction bases numbered 7, after V lost 4 bases and J lost 3 bases. The CDR3 consists of 15 residues. Germline-derived CDR1 and CDR2 are SGHDT and YYEEEE. CDR3 sequence reads: CASSVQGAYHYGYTF. The DNA for the CDR3 is TGTGCCAGCAGCGTACAGGGGGCTTACCACTATGGCTACACCTTC.

CDR3 sequence: CASSPRESTDTQYF. The CDR3 nucleotides read TGTGCCAGTAGTCCGAGGGAGAGCACAGATACGCAGTATTTT. This rearrangement joins TRBV19 to TRBJ2-3; D might be TRBD2 (5 bases). The CDR3 contains 14 residues. Deletions cut 5 bases from V and 0 bases from J, with 9 bases between. CDR1 LNHDA and CDR2 SQIVND come from the germline V gene (reference sequence).

This clone was recorded only once. This chain connects TRBV19 to TRBJ2-7; maybe TRBD1 (6 bases). The CDR3 sequence is 15 residues long. CDR1 LNHDA and CDR2 SQIVND come from the germline V gene (reference sequence). V was shortened by 0 bases and J by 3 bases, with 12 bases between the two germline ends. In DNA form, the CDR3 reads TGTGCCAGTAGTATAGAACCCGGACAGATCTACGAGCAGTACTTC. Translated: CASSIEPGQIYEQYF.

This clone has a handful of counts. The chain is built from TRBV6-1 and TRBJ2-3, with TRBD2 matching 9 bases. Germline assignment: CDR1 MNHNS and CDR2 SASEGT. The ends lost 4 bases at V and 1 base at J; junction bases unmatched: 0. The length of the CDR3 is 14 residues. CDR3 in DNA: TGTGCCAGCAGTGGGACTAGCGGCACAGATACGCAGTATTTT. Its protein product is CASSGTSGTDTQYF.

This chain connects TRBV2 to TRBJ2-6, with a weak D call TRBD2 (6 bases). V was shortened by 3 bases and J by 4 bases, with 16 bases between the two germline ends. The germline V gene has CDR1 SNHLY and CDR2 FYNNEI. The CDR3 sequence is 17 residues long. CDR3 loop: CASSDAGTASGANVLTF. The CDR3 bases are TGTGCCAGCAGTGATGCGGGGACGGCGTCGGGGGCCAACGTCCTGACTTTC.

As regards this clone: The conserved closing phenylalanine or tryptophan is absent in this CDR3, likely reflecting a read error. This sequence joins TRBV27 and TRBJ2-7; perhaps TRBD1 as D (6 bases). With 6 bases removed from V and 1 base from J, the gap between germline ends came to 13 bases. The CDR3 length is 14 residues. CDR1 is MNHEY and CDR2 is SMNVEV in the germline V gene (reference sequence). The CDR3 region has the DNA TGTGCCAGCAGGTTAATGGGGGCGTCCTACGAGCAGTACCTC. The encoded protein is CASRLMGASYEQYL.

The chain links TRBV12-5 to TRBJ2-1; 8 nucleotides match TRBD2. Germline V gives CDR1 LGHNT, CDR2 FRNRAP. V lost 9 bases and J lost 5; bases outside the gene matches: 9. This CDR3 has 14 amino acids. The CDR3 protein is CASALSRGDNEQFF. In DNA form, the CDR3 reads TGTGCTAGCGCCTTGTCGCGGGGGGACAATGAGCAGTTCTTC.

This chain joins TRBV4-1 and TRBJ2-2; 7 bases are a match to TRBD1. The CDR3 runs to 15 residues. V shed 5 bases and J 1 base; nucleotides not matched to a gene: 4. Germline loops: CDR1 MGHRA, CDR2 YSYEKL. The CDR3 DNA reads as TGCGCCAGCAGCACCGACAGGGTGAACACCGGGGAGCTGTTTTTT. This sequence encodes CASSTDRVNTGELFF.

The chain uses TRBV4-1 and TRBJ2-3, with 8 bases fitting TRBD2. Germline CDR1 is MGHRA and CDR2 is YSYEKL. Germline trimming cut 0 bases from V and 4 bases from J; bases unmatched to any gene: 0. The length of the CDR3 is 14 residues. The CDR3 here is CASSQERGADTQYF. Here the CDR3 DNA reads TGCGCCAGCAGCCAAGAGCGGGGGGCAGATACGCAGTATTTT.

This chain uses TRBV27 with TRBJ2-2; 8 nucleotides agree with TRBD2. The CDR3 covers 13 residues. The V gene end was trimmed by 8 bases and the J gene end by 7 bases; junction bases not matched to a gene: 6. CDR1 is MNHEY, CDR2 SMNVEV, per germline (reference sequence). The CDR3 spells CASGLAGFGELFF. DNA for the CDR3: TGTGCCAGCGGCTTAGCGGGGTTCGGGGAGCTGTTTTTT.

This clone was detected once. This rearrangement joins TRBV5-1 to TRBJ2-5; 7 nucleotides line up with TRBD1. The CDR3 is 13 residues long. J gave up 11 bases and V 4 bases, and 11 bases lay outside the gene matches. CDR1 is SGHRS and CDR2 is YFSETQ in the germline V gene. This CDR3 reads CASSPQTGSEQYF. For the CDR3, the DNA is TGCGCCAGCAGCCCACAGACAGGGAGTGAGCAGTACTTC.

This chain joins TRBV13 and TRBJ1-3; 9 bases are shared with TRBD1. Germline assignment: CDR1 PRHDT and CDR2 FYEKMQ (reference sequence). With 0 bases clipped from V and 4 bases from J, the junction kept 4 bases outside the gene matches. The CDR3 is 16 residues long. The CDR3 nucleotides are TGTGCCAGCAGCTTAGGACAGGGGGCTAGAGGAAACACCATATATTTT. Its protein is CASSLGQGARGNTIYF.

The gene calls are TRBV28 and TRBJ2-7; tentative D call: TRBD1 (7 bases). This CDR3 is 15 amino acids long. V lost 5 bases and J 0 bases, leaving 14 bases between the germline ends. Per the germline V gene, CDR1 is MDHEN and CDR2 is SYDVKM. The CDR3 DNA reads as TGTGCCAGCAGTGCGCGGGACAGTTTCTCCTACGAGCAGTACTTC. It codes for CASSARDSFSYEQYF.

This rearrangement joins TRBV29-1 to TRBJ1-2; 10 positions agree with TRBD1. There are 15 residues in the CDR3. With V trimmed by 7 bases and J by 4 bases, 12 bases remained unmatched. CDR1 SQVTM and CDR2 ANQGSEA come from the germline V gene. The CDR3 DNA sequence: TGCAGCGCTTCCGGGACAGGGGCTCTTGGCTATGGCTACACCTTC. This sequence encodes CSASGTGALGYGYTF.

This clone has a handful of counts. The chain couples TRBV7-6 to TRBJ2-7, with TRBD1 identical over 8 bases. Looked up from germline, CDR1 is SGHVS and CDR2 is FNYEAQ. The CDR3 consists of 15 residues. The V segment lost 5 bases and the J segment 5 bases; nucleotides outside the gene matches: 11. This CDR3 reads CASSNRTGPPHEQYF. CDR3 coding DNA: TGTGCCAGCAGCAACCGGACAGGGCCGCCGCACGAGCAGTACTTC.

V is TRBV18 and J is TRBJ1-6; 8 nucleotides align to TRBD1. There are 14 residues in the CDR3. The V gene's germline CDR1 is KGHSH and CDR2 LQKENI. Trimming took 5 bases from V and 7 from J; bases not matched to a gene: 4. In DNA, the CDR3 is TGTGCCAGCTCAAAAGGACAGGGCAATTCACCCCTCCACTTT. It codes for CASSKGQGNSPLHF. The full variable domain, completed using reference TRBV18 and TRBJ1-6, is NAGVMQNPRHLVRRRGQEARLRCSPMKGHSHVYWYRQLPEEGLKFMVYLQKENIIDESGMPKERFSAEFPKEGPSILRIQQVVRGDSAAYFCASSKGQGNSPLHFGNGTRLTVT.

This clone was recorded once. The chain links TRBV5-1 to TRBJ2-3; 11 bases align to TRBD1. The CDR3 loop spans 15 amino acids. Germline V gene sequence: CDR1 SGHRS, CDR2 YFSETQ. Unmatched junction bases numbered 5, after V lost 3 bases and J lost 5 bases. In nucleotides, the CDR3 is TGCGCCAGCAGCTGGACCGGGACAGGGGGAGATACGCAGTATTTT. Translated: CASSWTGTGGDTQYF. Based on the CDR3 plus reference TRBV5-1 and TRBJ2-3, the full variable domain is KAGVTQTPRYLIKTRGQQVTLSCSPISGHRSVSWYQQTPGQGLQFLFEYFSETQRNKGNFPGRFSGRQFSNSRSEMNVSTLELGDSALYLCASSWTGTGGDTQYFGPGTRLTVL.

This rearrangement joins TRBV5-1 to TRBJ1-1; D is possibly TRBD1 (5 bases). Germline CDR1 and CDR2: SGHRS and YFSETQ. This CDR3 has 14 residues. V lost 3 bases, J lost 0 bases, and 9 bases lay in between. The CDR3 sequence is CASSSTGMNTEAFF. Here the CDR3 DNA reads TGCGCCAGCAGCTCAACAGGAATGAACACTGAAGCTTTCTTT.

In its sample, this clone was seen a few times. CDR3 residues: CASSSRVAGQSNSPLHF. The CDR3 DNA reads as TGTGCCAGCAGTTCTAGGGTCGCCGGACAGTCTAATTCACCCCTCCACTTT. The chain employs TRBV27 and TRBJ1-6; maybe TRBD1 (6 bases). Trimming removed 4 bases from V and 6 bases from J, with 19 bases in between. CDR3 size: 17 residues. Germline CDR1 is MNHEY and CDR2 is SMNVEV (reference sequence).

CDR3 region: CASSGPTGFSPLHF. In DNA, the CDR3 is TGTGCCAGCAGTGGCCCAACAGGTTTCTCACCCCTCCACTTT. The chain has TRBV25-1 and TRBJ1-6; tentatively, D is TRBD1 (5 bases). This CDR3 spans 14 amino acids. From germline, CDR1 is MGHDK and CDR2 SYGVNS. The ends were cut back, 4 bases at V and 10 bases at J, with 14 bases in the middle.